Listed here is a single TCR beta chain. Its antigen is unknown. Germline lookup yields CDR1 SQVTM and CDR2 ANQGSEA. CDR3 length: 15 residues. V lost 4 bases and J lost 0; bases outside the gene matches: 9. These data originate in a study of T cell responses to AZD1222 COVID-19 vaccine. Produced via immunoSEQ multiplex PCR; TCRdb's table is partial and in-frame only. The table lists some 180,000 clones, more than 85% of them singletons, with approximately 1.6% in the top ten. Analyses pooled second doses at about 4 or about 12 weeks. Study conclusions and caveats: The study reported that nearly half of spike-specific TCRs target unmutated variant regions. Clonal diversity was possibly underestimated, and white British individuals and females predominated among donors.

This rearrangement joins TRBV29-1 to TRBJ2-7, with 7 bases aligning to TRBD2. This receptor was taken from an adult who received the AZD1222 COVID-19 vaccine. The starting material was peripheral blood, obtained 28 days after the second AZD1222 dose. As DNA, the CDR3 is TGCAGCGTTGGCCCCAGACTAGCCTCCTCCTACGAGCAGTACTTC. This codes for CSVGPRLASSYEQYF.